This TCR beta chain comes out of a study of breast tumors, draining lymph nodes, adjacent tissues. Study conclusions and caveats: Tumor repertoires ranked between lymph nodes and nontumor tissue in diversity, with V and J gene preferences. Tumor T cell lymph node origin was a supported hypothesis, not proven. Luminal-like breast cancer showed significantly higher tumor–nontumor repertoire similarity than basal-like. Findings are consistent with lymph node origin and intratumoral expansion of most tumor T cells.

CDR1 is MNHEY, CDR2 SMNVEV, per germline (reference sequence). This CDR3 has 14 amino acids. V was cut by 3 bases and J by 2 bases, with 9 bases left in between. The sample holds many counts of this clonotype. The antigen is undetermined. Axillary draining lymph nodes of breast cancer patients supplied the node samples. One entry per CDR3 protein, called by TCRdb with MiXCR from the multiplex PCR reads. The sample has 85,000 to 130,000 distinct CDR3 sequences; roughly 29% are singletons. This clonotype was obtained from a female donor with breast cancer. Some clones in this sample may be carry-over from other donors' samples. This chain joins TRBV27 and TRBJ2-3; D gene uncertain. The sample comprised axillary lymph node tissue. CDR3 loop: CASSFGFATDTQYF. CDR3 sequence (DNA): TGTGCCAGCAGTTTCGGCTTTGCCACAGATACGCAGTATTTT.